These 8 T cell receptor beta chains were all obtained from the same sample, sequenced in a study of T cell repertoires in cytomegalovirus infection. TCRdb reanalysed the reads using MiXCR and keeps one entry per CDR3 protein. The table lists 200,000 to 250,000 distinct CDR3 sequences, 9% to 15% of them singletons, with approximately 1.8% in the top ten. The source material was PBMCs. The receptors here all came from a human donor in good health (CMV status not recorded). Some clones in this sample may be carry-over from other donors' samples.

The chain is built from TRBV20-1 and TRBJ2-7; TRBD1 aligns across 10 bases. CDR3 length: 13 amino acids. Losses at the gene ends were 6 bases for V and 4 bases for J; bases not matched to a gene: 6. Germline CDR1 DFQATT, CDR2 SNEGSKA (reference sequence). The CDR3 DNA follows: TGCAGTGCGCAAGGACAGGGGGGTTACGAGCAGTACTTC. Translating it yields CSAQGQGGYEQYF.

This clonotype was counted ten times or more. The gene calls are TRBV19 and TRBJ1-5; 11 bases align to TRBD1. CDR3 length equals 14 residues. The J segment lost 4 bases and the V segment lost 9 bases, leaving 5 bases of the junction unmatched. Per germline, CDR1 LNHDA and CDR2 SQIVND (reference sequence). The DNA of the CDR3 is TGTGCCAGCAGTGGGACAGGGGGGAATCAGCCCCAGCATTTT. Translated: CASSGTGGNQPQHF.

This clonotype has a count of ten or more. The chain has TRBV7-2 and TRBJ1-6, with D unclear. This CDR3 contains 16 residues. CDR1 and CDR2 from the germline V gene are SGHTA and FQGNSA. The germline V and J ends were trimmed by 5 bases and 0 bases, with 11 bases remaining between them. CDR3 in DNA: TGTGCCAGCAGCCTAAGGGATAGCTCCTATAATTCACCCCTCCACTTT. This encodes CASSLRDSSYNSPLHF.

This clonotype appeared a few times. This rearrangement joins TRBV18 to TRBJ2-3; D call uncertain. V lost 0 bases and J 6 bases, leaving 4 bases between the germline ends. The CDR3 spans 12 residues. Germline V gene sequence: CDR1 KGHSH, CDR2 LQKENI. DNA for the CDR3: TGTGCCAGCTCACCACCTCAGGATACGCAGTATTTT. This codes for CASSPPQDTQYF.

Concerning this clonotype: This may stem from a read error, because a much larger clone lies one nucleotide away. The CDR3 DNA reads TGCAGTGCTAGAGATACGGGACTAGCGGGCAGCACGAATACGCAGTATTTT. It yields the protein CSARDTGLAGSTNTQYF. The chain carries TRBV20-1 and TRBJ2-3; the match to TRBD2 covers 12 bases. CDR1 is DFQATT and CDR2 is SNEGSKA in the germline V gene (reference sequence). The CDR3 consists of 17 residues. The V segment lost 0 bases and the J segment 7 bases; nucleotides outside the gene matches: 11.

This clonotype was seen ten or more times. The chain recombines TRBV7-8 with TRBJ2-2; tentatively, D is TRBD1 (5 bases). Germline V gives CDR1 SGHVS, CDR2 FQNEAQ. The CDR3 runs to 15 residues. Trimming shortened V by 4 bases and J by 4 bases, and 13 bases separated the two germline ends. DNA of the CDR3: TGTGCCAGCAGCTCACTTACAGGTGGCACCGGGGAGCTGTTTTTT. Its protein product is CASSSLTGGTGELFF.

This clonotype was counted at least ten times. The chain has TRBV6-5 and TRBJ2-3, with 7 bases identical to TRBD2. The CDR3 covers 17 residues. J lost 3 bases, V lost 0 bases, and 9 bases had no gene match. Germline-derived CDR1 and CDR2 are MNHEY and SVGAGI. The chain's CDR3 is CASSYSVLGRGTDTQYF. CDR3 nucleotides: TGTGCCAGCAGTTACTCGGTTCTGGGGCGGGGGACAGATACGCAGTATTTT.

The chain has TRBV6-6 and TRBJ2-5, with D unresolved. V lost 2 bases to trimming and J lost 5 bases, with 6 bases between them. CDR1 is MNHNY and CDR2 is SVGAGI in the germline V gene (reference sequence). The CDR3 runs 12 residues. CDR3 sequence reads: CASSYVAETQYF. The CDR3 bases are TGTGCCAGCAGTTACGTGGCGGAGACCCAGTACTTC.